One sample yielded the 8 T cell receptor beta chains listed below, sequenced in a study of T cell responses to AZD1222 COVID-19 vaccine. This table comes from immunoSEQ multiplex PCR, and its TCRdb copy is limited to in-frame clones, with some not included. The data show over 150,000 clones, approximately 92% seen once. The sample here was peripheral blood, taken on day 0 of AZD1222 vaccination. These receptors were taken from an adult in good health.

This clone appeared once. The V and J genes are TRBV19 and TRBJ1-1, with TRBD1 identical over 7 bases. J was trimmed by 1 base and V by 5 bases; bases with no gene match: 7. This CDR3 has 15 residues. Looked up from germline, CDR1 is LNHDA and CDR2 is SQIVND (reference sequence). In DNA form, the CDR3 reads TGTGCCAGTAGTCCCGACAGGGTAGCGAACACTGAAGCTTTCTTT. This codes for CASSPDRVANTEAFF. Full variable domain (missing parts from reference TRBV19 and TRBJ1-1): DGGITQSPKYLFRKEGQNVTLSCEQNLNHDAMYWYRQDPGQGLRLIYYSQIVNDFQKGDIAEGYSVSREKKESFPLTVTSAQKNPTAFYLCASSPDRVANTEAFFGQGTRLTVV.

The chain is built from TRBV27 and TRBJ1-5; TRBD1 matches at 8 bases. V shed 5 bases and J 1 base; nucleotides not matched to a gene: 4. CDR3 size: 15 residues. Germline V gene lookup returns CDR1 MNHEY and CDR2 SMNVEV (reference sequence). Written as DNA, the CDR3 is TGTGCCAGCAGTCCTTGGGACAGGAGCAATCAGCCCCAGCATTTT. Its translation: CASSPWDRSNQPQHF.

The chain recombines TRBV15 with TRBJ2-4; TRBD1 aligns across 9 bases. J gave up 2 bases and V 2 bases, and 10 bases lay outside the gene matches. The length of the CDR3 is 18 residues. Germline-derived CDR1 and CDR2 are LNHNV and YYDKDF (reference sequence). CDR3 coding DNA: TGTGCCACCAGCAGATTTATAGGACAGGGGATTTCCAAAAACATTCAGTACTTC. Amino acids: CATSRFIGQGISKNIQYF.

The rearrangement links TRBV10-3 to TRBJ1-5; tentatively, D is TRBD1 (5 bases). V lost 9 bases and J lost 0, with 9 bases in between. Germline V lookup: CDR1 ENHRY, CDR2 SYGVKD. The CDR3 length is 13 residues. CDR3 coding DNA: TGTGCCATAGAAGGGGATAGCAATCAGCCCCAGCATTTT. Translating gives CAIEGDSNQPQHF.

This clone was found a few times. This sequence joins TRBV10-3 and TRBJ1-5; D not resolved. The length of the CDR3 is 17 residues. Deletions cut 2 bases from V and 2 bases from J, with 16 bases between. Germline values: CDR1 ENHRY, CDR2 SYGVKD. The CDR3 DNA sequence: TGTGCCATCAGTGAGCCGAGCCAAGGAGTCGGCAATCAGCCCCAGCATTTT. Its translation is CAISEPSQGVGNQPQHF.

The rearrangement uses TRBV12-5 and TRBJ1-6; no definite D call. Trimming left V 1 base short and J 6 bases short, with 10 bases between. CDR3 length equals 15 residues. Germline V gene lookup returns CDR1 LGHNT and CDR2 FRNRAP. The CDR3 sequence is CASGLGSFGNSPLHF. In DNA, the CDR3 is TGTGCTAGTGGTTTGGGCAGTTTTGGTAATTCACCCCTCCACTTT.

The gene calls are TRBV28 and TRBJ2-7; D not certain. CDR1 and CDR2 from the germline V gene are MDHEN and SYDVKM. Between the trimmed V and J ends, which lost 4 bases and 2 bases, there was a span of 6 bases. The CDR3 loop spans 12 amino acids. The CDR3 DNA reads TGTGCCAGCAGTTCCCCGACCTACGAGCAGTACGTC. This codes for CASSSPTYEQYV.

The V gene is TRBV5-6, the J gene TRBJ2-3; the match to TRBD2 covers 9 bases. CDR3 length: 15 residues. Germline V gene data show CDR1 as SGHDT and CDR2 as YYEEEE. Germline trimming cut 0 bases from V and 4 bases from J; bases unmatched to any gene: 3. In DNA, the CDR3 is TGTGCCAGCAGCTTGGTTAGCGGGAGTGCAGATACGCAGTATTTT. It specifies CASSLVSGSADTQYF.